The 32 T cell receptor beta chains given below trace back to one sample, sequenced in a study of OX40 agonist ivuxolimab in advanced cancers. Some clones are missing from TCRdb's copy, which holds only in-frame ones; the method was immunoSEQ multiplex PCR. The repertoire holds over 100,000 clones, with more than 80% as singletons. This material consisted of CD4+ or CD8+ T cells sorted from blood, taken in a trial of the OX40 agonist ivuxolimab. The receptors were gathered from an adult with an advanced solid tumor such as melanoma, head and neck, liver or kidney cancer.

V is TRBV7-2 and J is TRBJ2-2; no clear D gene. This CDR3 spans 15 amino acids. Germline V gene data show CDR1 as SGHTA and CDR2 as FQGNSA. V lost 5 bases to trimming and J lost 7 bases, with 17 bases between them. CDR3 in DNA: TGTGCCAGCAGCCTCCTCTACTACGCAGTCGGGGAGCTGTTTTTT. It encodes CASSLLYYAVGELFF.

This clone was observed a few times. The chain is built from TRBV10-3 and TRBJ2-2; D remains ambiguous. Trimming took off 6 bases at V and 5 bases at J, with 10 bases between the two ends. Germline V gene data show CDR1 as ENHRY and CDR2 as SYGVKD. The CDR3 totals 13 residues. The DNA for the CDR3 is TGTGCCATCAGCCGTCAGGCTACCGGGGAGCTGTTTTTT. Its translation: CAISRQATGELFF.

DNA of the CDR3: TGTGCCAGTAGTATGACCTTCGCGAACACCGGGGAGCTGTTTTTT. The encoded protein is CASSMTFANTGELFF. V and J are TRBV19 and TRBJ2-2; the D is unclear. V was shortened by 3 bases and J by 0 bases, with 8 bases between the two germline ends. Looked up from germline, CDR1 is LNHDA and CDR2 is SQIVND (reference sequence). CDR3 size: 15 residues.

The rearrangement joins TRBV7-8 to TRBJ1-1; D remains ambiguous. Germline CDR1 and CDR2: SGHVS and FQNEAQ. V was clipped by 2 bases and J by 5 bases, with 15 bases between them. The CDR3 sequence is 15 residues long. CDR3 loop: CASSLPALLGTEAFF. CDR3 coding DNA: TGTGCCAGCAGCTTACCGGCCCTCCTGGGGACTGAAGCTTTCTTT.

This clone was counted a single time. This rearrangement joins TRBV19 to TRBJ2-2, with D possibly being TRBD2 (5 bases). This CDR3 comprises 14 residues. Germline lookup yields CDR1 LNHDA and CDR2 SQIVND (reference sequence). Trimming removed 3 bases at V and 5 bases at J, with 10 bases between. The CDR3 nucleotides are TGTGCCAGTAGTATTCCTCGGGGTACCGGGGAGCTGTTTTTT. Amino acids: CASSIPRGTGELFF.

This chain joins TRBV7-2 and TRBJ1-6, with TRBD1 as a possible D gene (6 bases). In germline, CDR1 is SGHTA, CDR2 FQGNSA. CDR3 size: 17 residues. V lost 1 base and J lost 7, with 17 bases in between. The CDR3 DNA sequence: TGTGCCAGCAGCTTAGGAGCGGGCAGGGGTCCAAATTCACCCCTCCACTTT. Encoded protein: CASSLGAGRGPNSPLHF.

This sequence joins TRBV30 and TRBJ1-5; D is perhaps TRBD1 (5 bases). This CDR3 spans 15 amino acids. V was shortened by 3 bases and J by 3 bases, with 15 bases between the two germline ends. Germline V gives CDR1 GTSNPN, CDR2 SVGIG (reference sequence). This CDR3 is CAWRPRDGPNQPQHF. As DNA, the CDR3 is TGTGCCTGGAGGCCCCGGGACGGCCCCAATCAGCCCCAGCATTTT.

The V and J genes are TRBV27 and TRBJ2-7, with TRBD1 matching over 12 bases. Germline CDR1 is MNHEY and CDR2 is SMNVEV (reference sequence). The CDR3 contains 13 residues. V lost 6 bases and J lost 6; bases outside the gene matches: 3. The CDR3 reads CASRGQGAGEQYF. In nucleotides, the CDR3 is TGTGCCAGCAGGGGACAGGGGGCAGGCGAGCAGTACTTC.

The chain combines TRBV28 with TRBJ2-1; either TRBD1 or TRBD2 may fit D (5 bases each). Trimming removed 5 bases from V and 0 bases from J, with 20 bases in between. In germline, CDR1 is MDHEN, CDR2 SYDVKM. This CDR3 is 18 amino acids long. The CDR3 loop reads CASSPYTGTLSSYNEQFF. Here the CDR3 DNA reads TGTGCCAGCAGTCCCTACACCGGGACGTTGAGCTCCTACAATGAGCAGTTCTTC.

This clone was detected only once. V usage is TRBV2 and J usage is TRBJ2-2; weak D call: TRBD1 (5 bases). This CDR3 spans 11 amino acids. Trimming left V 9 bases short and J 6 bases short, with 8 bases between. Germline CDR1 reads SNHLY; CDR2 reads FYNNEI. The CDR3 DNA reads as TGTGCCAGTCAGGGCGCCGGGGAGCTGTTTTTT. Translated, it gives CASQGAGELFF.

The rearrangement uses TRBV7-8 and TRBJ2-3, with TRBD2 matching over 11 bases. Trimming removed 1 base from V and 0 bases from J; junction bases left unmatched: 12. The CDR3 is 20 amino acids. CDR1 and CDR2 from the germline V gene are SGHVS and FQNEAQ. The CDR3, as DNA: TGTGCCAGCAGCTTAGACGTACTAGCGGGGGCTTCGTCTAGCACAGATACGCAGTATTTT. This sequence encodes CASSLDVLAGASSSTDTQYF.

This sequence joins TRBV7-9 and TRBJ2-7, with 7 positions matching TRBD1. CDR3 length equals 16 residues. CDR1 is SEHNR and CDR2 is FQNEAQ in the germline V gene (reference sequence). The ends lost 4 bases at V and 7 bases at J; junction bases unmatched: 16. The DNA of the CDR3 is TGTGCCAGCAGCTCAATAACCGGGACAGCCGTCTTTGAGCAGTACTTC. It specifies CASSSITGTAVFEQYF.

In DNA, the CDR3 is TGTGCCAGCAGTCCCGCGAATTCCTACGAGCAGTACTTC. Its protein product is CASSPANSYEQYF. The gene calls are TRBV28 and TRBJ2-7; D is unclear. This CDR3 region has 13 residues. Germline V lookup: CDR1 MDHEN, CDR2 SYDVKM. Trimming took 5 bases from V and 1 from J, leaving 9 bases between them.

The chain combines TRBV11-2 with TRBJ2-1; 9 nucleotides align to TRBD1. The CDR3 loop spans 13 amino acids. After removal of 5 bases from V and 10 bases from J, the junction contained 6 bases not matched to a gene. CDR1 is SGHAT and CDR2 is FQNNGV in the germline V gene. CDR3 protein: CASSPQGAGEQFF. The CDR3 region has the DNA TGTGCCAGCAGCCCACAGGGGGCTGGGGAGCAGTTCTTC.

The genes are TRBV15 and TRBJ1-5, with D possibly TRBD1 on 5 matching bases. Germline values: CDR1 LNHNV, CDR2 YYDKDF (reference sequence). Trimming pared 0 bases from V and 10 bases from J, leaving 7 bases between. The CDR3 has 12 amino acids. CDR3 in DNA: TGTGCCACCAGCAGAGAGCAGGGCCCCCAGCATTTT. Translated, it gives CATSREQGPQHF.

The V call is TRBV21-1, the J call TRBJ1-2. TRBV21-1 corresponds to a pseudogene. CDR3 length: 13 amino acids. The CDR3: CASREGPNYGYTF. The CDR3 DNA sequence: TGTGCCAGCAGAGAGGGCCCTAACTATGGCTACACCTTC.

This sequence joins TRBV6-5 and TRBJ2-3; D not certain. The CDR3 has 14 residues. Trimming removed 6 bases from V and 2 bases from J, with 12 bases in between. CDR1 MNHEY and CDR2 SVGAGI come from the germline V gene. This CDR3 reads CASSLVWTTDTQYF. The DNA of the CDR3 is TGTGCCAGCAGCCTCGTCTGGACCACAGATACGCAGTATTTT.

In regard to this clone: In the same sample, other DNA sequences code for this CDR3. This chain uses TRBV5-1 with TRBJ2-2; maybe TRBD1 (5 bases). Germline-derived CDR1 and CDR2 are SGHRS and YFSETQ. V lost 4 bases and J 0 bases, leaving 10 bases between the germline ends. The CDR3 consists of 15 residues. The CDR3 region has the DNA TGCGCCAGCAGCCTACAGGTGTCGAACACCGGGGAGCTGTTTTTT. Protein product: CASSLQVSNTGELFF.

This rearrangement joins TRBV19 to TRBJ2-2, with 9 nucleotides matching TRBD1. The germline gives CDR1 LNHDA, CDR2 SQIVND (reference sequence). This CDR3 contains 16 residues. J was trimmed by 4 bases and V by 7 bases; bases with no gene match: 10. The CDR3 coding sequence is TGTGCCAGTACTAGAACAGGGGGCAGTGGCACCGGGGAGCTGTTTTTT. This encodes CASTRTGGSGTGELFF.

V is TRBV7-2 and J is TRBJ1-5, with a weak D call TRBD1 (6 bases). Trimming pared 3 bases from V and 0 bases from J, leaving 15 bases between. Germline-derived CDR1 and CDR2 are SGHTA and FQGNSA. The CDR3 runs to 17 residues. The chain's CDR3 is CASSFLTGPYSNQPQHF. The CDR3, as DNA: TGTGCCAGCAGCTTTTTGACAGGCCCTTATAGCAATCAGCCCCAGCATTTT.

The chain carries TRBV9 and TRBJ1-6; D gene unclear. The V end was cut by 0 bases, the J end by 8 bases, with 6 bases between. The CDR3 has 13 residues. Germline V gene data show CDR1 as SGDLS and CDR2 as YYNGEE. CDR3 in DNA: TGTGCCAGCAGCGTAGACCGGTATTCACCCCTCCACTTT. This gives the protein CASSVDRYSPLHF.

This sequence joins TRBV28 and TRBJ2-7; TRBD1 aligns across 9 bases. The CDR3 contains 14 residues. J gave up 5 bases and V 2 bases, and 4 bases lay outside the gene matches. Germline V lookup: CDR1 MDHEN, CDR2 SYDVKM. The CDR3 spells CASSLGDRDHEQYF. In nucleotides, the CDR3 is TGTGCCAGCAGTTTAGGGGACAGGGACCACGAGCAGTACTTC. The complete variable domain, with remaining parts taken from reference TRBV28 and TRBJ2-7, reads DVKVTQSSRYLVKRTGEKVFLECVQDMDHENMFWYRQDPGLGLRLIYFSYDVKMKEKGDIPEGYSVSREKKERFSLILESASTNQTSMYLCASSLGDRDHEQYFGPGTRLTVT.

V is TRBV11-3 and J is TRBJ2-2; the match to TRBD1 covers 9 bases. CDR3 length: 18 residues. CDR1 and CDR2 (germline): SGHNT, YENEEA. With 4 bases clipped from V and 0 bases from J, the junction kept 9 bases outside the gene matches. The CDR3 DNA sequence: TGTGCCAGCAGCTCCGAATCCGGGACAGGGACGAACACCGGGGAGCTGTTTTTT. It specifies CASSSESGTGTNTGELFF.

The V call is TRBV6-5, the J call TRBJ1-2; 11 bases line up with TRBD1. CDR1 is MNHEY, CDR2 SVGAGI, per germline. Germline trimming cut 10 bases from V and 8 bases from J; bases unmatched to any gene: 9. This CDR3 comprises 13 residues. CDR3 region: CATLDRGLRGYTF. CDR3 nucleotides: TGTGCCACCTTGGACAGGGGGCTTCGGGGCTACACCTTC.

The chain couples TRBV11-2 to TRBJ2-6; 9 bases agree with TRBD1. This CDR3 contains 17 residues. V shed 5 bases and J 4 bases; nucleotides not matched to a gene: 9. Looked up from germline, CDR1 is SGHAT and CDR2 is FQNNGV. As DNA, the CDR3 is TGTGCCAGCAGCCCCCTAGGACAGGGGACCGGGGCCAACGTCCTGACTTTC. As protein: CASSPLGQGTGANVLTF.

The V call is TRBV4-2, the J call TRBJ2-3, with D unresolved. V lost 1 base, J lost 0 bases, and 11 bases lay in between. CDR3 length equals 16 residues. Germline V gives CDR1 LGHNA, CDR2 YNFKEQ. The CDR3 reads CASSQGGPKSTDTQYF. CDR3 in DNA: TGTGCCAGCAGCCAAGGTGGCCCTAAAAGCACAGATACGCAGTATTTT.

The chain is built from TRBV19 and TRBJ1-5, with 11 bases that match TRBD1. The CDR3 totals 14 residues. The germline V gene has CDR1 LNHDA and CDR2 SQIVND (reference sequence). V shed 8 bases and J 5 bases; nucleotides not matched to a gene: 5. CDR3 sequence (DNA): TGTGCCAGTTTGGACAGGGGGCCACATCAGCCCCAGCATTTT. Its protein is CASLDRGPHQPQHF.

The chain has TRBV10-3 and TRBJ1-5; weak D call: TRBD1 (5 bases). Trimming took off 3 bases at V and 7 bases at J, with 13 bases between the two ends. CDR1 and CDR2 (germline): ENHRY, SYGVKD. The CDR3 covers 14 residues. DNA of the CDR3: TGTGCCATCAGTGAAGGGGTACAGGCCCAGCCCCAGCATTTT. It translates to CAISEGVQAQPQHF.

This clone showed up just once. The chain carries TRBV19 and TRBJ2-4; the match to TRBD1 covers 8 bases. The CDR3 runs 19 residues. J lost 0 bases, V lost 3 bases, and 13 bases had no gene match. The germline V gene encodes CDR1 LNHDA and CDR2 SQIVND (reference sequence). As DNA, the CDR3 is TGTGCCAGTAGTATTAGGACAGGGACCCCCAGCCAAGCCAAAAACATTCAGTACTTC. Translating it yields CASSIRTGTPSQAKNIQYF. The variable domain in full, with the rest retrieved from reference TRBV19 and TRBJ2-4, is DGGITQSPKYLFRKEGQNVTLSCEQNLNHDAMYWYRQDPGQGLRLIYYSQIVNDFQKGDIAEGYSVSREKKESFPLTVTSAQKNPTAFYLCASSIRTGTPSQAKNIQYFGAGTRLSVL.

V and J are TRBV9 and TRBJ2-2; perhaps D is TRBD1 or TRBD2 (7 bases each). V lost 4 bases and J lost 4, with 17 bases in between. CDR3 length equals 16 residues. From germline, CDR1 is SGDLS and CDR2 YYNGEE. CDR3 loop: CASSPGGEIGTGELFF. In nucleotides, the CDR3 is TGTGCCAGCAGCCCAGGGGGGGAGATAGGCACCGGGGAGCTGTTTTTT.

The J gene is TRBJ2-1, the V gene TRBV7-2; 9 positions agree with TRBD1. The V segment lost 1 base and the J segment 12 bases; nucleotides outside the gene matches: 13. This CDR3 contains 16 residues. Germline CDR1 reads SGHTA; CDR2 reads FQGNSA. CDR3 nucleotides: TGTGCCAGCAGCTTAGGCGGGACAGGGTCGATTCGGGGGCAGTTCTTC. Protein: CASSLGGTGSIRGQFF.

The V call is TRBV7-8, the J call TRBJ2-5, with D possibly TRBD1 on 6 matching bases. V gave up 4 bases and J gave up 1 base, with 31 bases separating them. The CDR3 contains 21 residues. Germline loops: CDR1 SGHVS, CDR2 FQNEAQ. The CDR3 bases are TGTGCCAGCAGCTCACCAAGGGGGTCGGCAGGGAGCTCCTTGGGCCAAGAGACCCAGTACTTC. Its translation: CASSSPRGSAGSSLGQETQYF.